The T cell receptor (beta chain) described here comes from a study of Graves' ophthalmopathy and Graves' hyperthyroidism. The source of the PBMCs was over 8.5 ml of fresh peripheral blood. Notes on the study in general: Ophthalmopathy progression prediction by the model yielded a sensitivity of 60% to 71% and a specificity of just over 72%.

TCR beta CDR3 amplification used RNA transcripts. HTBI primers were used in a first-round RT-PCR, which preceded a second-round multiplex PCR. TCRdb re-derived calls from the multiplex PCR reads in MiXCR, one entry per CDR3 protein. In the table there are almost 750,000 distinct CDR3 sequences, 40% of which are singletons. Worth noting for this clonotype: The antigen remains unidentified.

V lost 5 bases to trimming and J lost 4 bases; unmatched junction nucleotides: 10. Per germline, CDR1 SGHAT and CDR2 FQNNGV. CDR3 size: 15 residues. The chain carries TRBV11-2 and TRBJ1-1, with 7 bases matching TRBD1. The sequenced sample consisted of peripheral blood. The TCR was taken from an adult man with Graves' ophthalmopathy. As DNA, the CDR3 is TGTGCCAGCAGCCAGGGAACAGGGGTTTTCACTGAAGCTTTCTTT. It translates to CASSQGTGVFTEAFF. Together with reference TRBV11-2 and TRBJ1-1, the CDR3 gives the full variable domain: EAGVAQSPRYKIIEKRQSVAFWCNPISGHATLYWYQQILGQGPKLLIQFQNNGVVDDSQLPKDRFSAERLKGVDSTLKIQPAKLEDSAVYLCASSQGTGVFTEAFFGQGTRLTVV.